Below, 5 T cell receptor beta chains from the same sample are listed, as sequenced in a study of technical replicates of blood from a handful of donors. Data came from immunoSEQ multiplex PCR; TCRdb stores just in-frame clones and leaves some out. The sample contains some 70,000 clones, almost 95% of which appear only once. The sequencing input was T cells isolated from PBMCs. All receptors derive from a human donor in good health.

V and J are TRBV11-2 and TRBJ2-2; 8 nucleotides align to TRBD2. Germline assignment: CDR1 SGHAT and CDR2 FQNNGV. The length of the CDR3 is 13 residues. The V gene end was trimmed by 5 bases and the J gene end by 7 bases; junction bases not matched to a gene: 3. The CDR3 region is CASSRSGGGELFF. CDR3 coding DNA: TGTGCCAGCAGCCGGAGCGGGGGCGGGGAGCTGTTTTTT.

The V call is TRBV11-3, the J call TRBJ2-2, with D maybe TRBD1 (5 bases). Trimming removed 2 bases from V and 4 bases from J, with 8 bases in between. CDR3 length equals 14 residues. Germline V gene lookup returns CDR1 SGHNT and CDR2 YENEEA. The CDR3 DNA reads TGTGCCAGCAGCTTAAGCAGGGTCACCGGGGAGCTGTTTTTT. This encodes CASSLSRVTGELFF.

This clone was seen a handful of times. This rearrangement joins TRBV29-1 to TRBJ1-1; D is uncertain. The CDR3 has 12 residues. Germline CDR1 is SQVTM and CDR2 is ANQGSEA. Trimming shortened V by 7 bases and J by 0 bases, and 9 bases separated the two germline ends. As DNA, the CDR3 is TGCAGCGCTCCGGACTTGAACACTGAAGCTTTCTTT. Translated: CSAPDLNTEAFF.

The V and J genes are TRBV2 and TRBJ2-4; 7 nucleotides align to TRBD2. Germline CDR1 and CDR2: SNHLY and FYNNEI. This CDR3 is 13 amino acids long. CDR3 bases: TGTGCTACAGAAACCGGGACTAAGAACATTCAGTACTTC. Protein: CATETGTKNIQYF.

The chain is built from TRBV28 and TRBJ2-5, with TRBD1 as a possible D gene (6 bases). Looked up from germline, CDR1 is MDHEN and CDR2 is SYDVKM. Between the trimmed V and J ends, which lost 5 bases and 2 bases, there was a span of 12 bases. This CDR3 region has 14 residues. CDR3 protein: CASSQPGHQETQYF. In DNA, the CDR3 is TGTGCCAGCAGTCAGCCGGGACATCAAGAGACCCAGTACTTC. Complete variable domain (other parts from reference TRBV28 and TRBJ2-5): DVKVTQSSRYLVKRTGEKVFLECVQDMDHENMFWYRQDPGLGLRLIYFSYDVKMKEKGDIPEGYSVSREKKERFSLILESASTNQTSMYLCASSQPGHQETQYFGPGTRLLVL.